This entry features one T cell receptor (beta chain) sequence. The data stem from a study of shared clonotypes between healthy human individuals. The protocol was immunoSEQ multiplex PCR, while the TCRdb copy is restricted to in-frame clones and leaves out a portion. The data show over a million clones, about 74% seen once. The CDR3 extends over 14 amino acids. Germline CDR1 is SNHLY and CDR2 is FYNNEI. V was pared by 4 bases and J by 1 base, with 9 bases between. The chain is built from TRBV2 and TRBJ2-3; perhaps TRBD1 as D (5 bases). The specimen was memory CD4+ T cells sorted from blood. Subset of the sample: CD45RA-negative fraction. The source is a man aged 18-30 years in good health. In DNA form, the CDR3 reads TGTGCCAGCAGTGGGCAGGGCGGCACAGATACGCAGTATTTT. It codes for CASSGQGGTDTQYF.